This TCR beta chain was recorded in a study of shared clonotypes between healthy human individuals (dated by TCRdb to the early 2020s). Regarding the study in general: The cohort comprised a couple of women and a few men aged 18 to 49 years. To estimate repertoire size and how much clonotype sharing occurs between individuals, the study deeply sequenced the blood TCR repertoires of five healthy adults. Per donor, three plates each were used for CD4 naive and CD4 memory, two for CD8 naive, and one for CD8 memory. Leukapheresis yielded between about 0.94 and 8.9 billion PBMCs per donor. Different laboratories and diverse techniques were used to prepare libraries and sequence TCR repertoires, to increase sequencing depth and limit assay-specific biases.

CD8 naive samples consisted of CD45RO-negative cells that were positively selected for CCR7, yielding a CD45RA+CCR7+ population without TemRA cells. The donors were healthy, HIV-negative adults who had no recently reported acute infections or vaccinations. Only Caucasian adults living in Nashville, Tennessee, USA were represented among the donors. Blood was obtained by leukapheresis, after which PBMCs were separated by Ficoll-Histopaque density gradient centrifugation and cryopreserved in liquid nitrogen vapor phase. Analytical flow cytometry was used to check the purity and quantity of each magnetically sorted T cell population. Each sorted fraction had its genomic DNA isolated and then quantified by UV absorbance on a Nanodrop 2000c. The investigation overall reported the following: Compared with non-shared clonotypes, the clonotypes found in all four sorted-subset donors had higher generation probabilities. Only blood was sampled, and tissue TCR repertoires likely differ from those in blood. The genetic and exposure-history diversity represented was limited by the small number of donors. Estimated clonotype richness was generally larger for naive than for memory subsets. Rarefaction of sorted-subset datasets indicated incomplete sequencing despite the large sequencing depth. Pairwise subsampling indicated that sequencing depth was expected to affect the degree of clonotype sharing among donors. Sharing across a few donors was observed for approximately 5% of naive CD4, under 4% of naive CD8, 2% to 2.5% of memory CD4, and roughly 0.4% of memory CD8 clonotypes.

About this clone: What this receptor recognizes is not known. No much larger clone is present one base from it, and per-base qualities are unavailable.

Using the deep immunoSEQ assay, TCR CDR3 regions were amplified from genomic DNA by multiplex PCR. For each cell subset, the extracted genomic DNA was distributed evenly across all wells of several immunoSEQ 96-well plates, and each plate served as one replicate. For sorted subsets, approximately 200 ng of genomic DNA, equivalent to around 29,000 T cell genomes, went into each replicate PCR. The purified libraries were quantified using a Qubit 3.0 fluorometer, sized with a Bioanalyzer 2100, and then quantified again using the KAPA Library Quantification kit. A separate single-read 150-cycle Illumina NextSeq 550 flow cell was used to sequence each immunoSEQ 96-well plate. In the original analysis: Because the immunoSEQ output included only junctional sequences and no quality scores, the filtering could not be the same as the filtering used for full-length reads. Sequences were annotated with PyIR, a Python wrapper for IgBLAST v1.9, and V/J genes and CDR3 were assigned using IMGT germline references. Reads were removed for weak V/J assignments (E-value above 1e-6), missing CDR3, stop codons, out-of-frame junctions, or ambiguous translated residues. V3J clonotypes were defined by identical inferred V gene, J gene, and CDR3 amino acid sequence. Percentage overlap between repertoires was calculated by dividing the number of shared unique clonotypes by the size of the smaller repertoire. Repertoire richness was assessed with RTK rarefaction, the Chao1 estimator, and Recon v2.1 estimates of unobserved clonotypes. Generation probabilities were computed with OLGA for all TCRbeta clonotypes obtained by the gDNA method from a few donors. The table was pulled from immuneACCESS by TCRdb, which kept in-frame rearrangements only. Such tables lose some clones; where checked, under half of the loss comes from unresolved V genes, and the rest has no known cause. The V and J calls and the clone size are those of that table, but D and trimming were determined from the DNA. The sample table holds about 680,000 clones, of which just over 90% were seen once. Of the sample, 24% falls within the top ten clones.

Deletion took 1 base off V and 0 bases off J, with a span of 21 bases between the germline ends. CDR1 SEHNR and CDR2 FQNEAQ are derived from the germline V gene (reference sequence). The CDR3 contains 19 residues, cysteine and phenylalanine counted. Only the CDR3 DNA is retained, 57 bases long and in frame from the first base. Sample: naive CD8+ T cells sorted from blood. The sample's cell subset or site label, in plain terms: CD45RA+CCR7+. The sequence links TRBV7-9 to TRBJ1-2; a weak D assignment points to TRBD1 (6 bases agree). The clonotype originates from a man aged 25 to 40 in good health. The CDR3 reads CASSLDGRRGPLANYGYTF. The DNA sequence is TGTGCCAGCAGCTTAGACGGACGACGGGGGCCATTAGCTAACTATGGCTACACCTTC.